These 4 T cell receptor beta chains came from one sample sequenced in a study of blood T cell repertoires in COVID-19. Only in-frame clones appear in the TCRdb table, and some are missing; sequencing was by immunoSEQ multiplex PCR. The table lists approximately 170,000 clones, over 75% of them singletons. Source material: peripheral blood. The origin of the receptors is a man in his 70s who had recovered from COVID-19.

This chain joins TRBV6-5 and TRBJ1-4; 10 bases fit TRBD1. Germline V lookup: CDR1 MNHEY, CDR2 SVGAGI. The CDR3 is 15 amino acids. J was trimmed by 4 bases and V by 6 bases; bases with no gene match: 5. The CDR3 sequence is CASSRTGGFNEKLFF. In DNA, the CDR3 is TGTGCCAGCAGCAGGACAGGGGGGTTTAATGAAAAACTGTTTTTT.

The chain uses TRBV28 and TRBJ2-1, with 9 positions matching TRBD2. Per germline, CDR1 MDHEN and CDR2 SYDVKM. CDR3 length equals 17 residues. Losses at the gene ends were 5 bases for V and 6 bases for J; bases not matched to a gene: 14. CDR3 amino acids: CASSALQAAGGFNEQFF. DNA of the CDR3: TGTGCCAGCAGTGCACTCCAAGCAGCGGGAGGTTTCAATGAGCAGTTCTTC.

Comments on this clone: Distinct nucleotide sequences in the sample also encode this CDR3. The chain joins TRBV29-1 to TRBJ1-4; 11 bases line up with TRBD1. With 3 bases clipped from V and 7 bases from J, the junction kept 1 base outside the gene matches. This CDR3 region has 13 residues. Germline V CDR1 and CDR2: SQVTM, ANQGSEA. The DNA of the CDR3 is TGCAGCGTTGAGGGACAGGGGGGTGAAAAACTGTTTTTT. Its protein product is CSVEGQGGEKLFF. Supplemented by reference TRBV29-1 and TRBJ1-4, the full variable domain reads SAVISQKPSRDICQRGTSLTIQCQVDSQVTMMFWYRQQPGQSLTLIATANQGSEATYESGFVIDKFPISRPNLTFSTLTVSNMSPEDSSIYLCSVEGQGGEKLFFGSGTQLSVL.

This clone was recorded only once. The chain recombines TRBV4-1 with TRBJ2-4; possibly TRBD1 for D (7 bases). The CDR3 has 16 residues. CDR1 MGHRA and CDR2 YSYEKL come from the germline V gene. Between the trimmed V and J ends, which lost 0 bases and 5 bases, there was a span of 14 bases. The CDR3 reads CASSQDVGGGQNIQYF. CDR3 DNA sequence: TGCGCCAGCAGCCAAGATGTTGGAGGGGGCCAAAACATTCAGTACTTC.